This T cell receptor (beta chain) was captured in a study of identical twins. Overall study findings and caveats: For cord blood, abundant beta clonotypes had fewer insertions, unlike memory repertoires, which showed none.

About this clonotype: The target antigen is unknown.

The CDR3 runs to 18 residues. V dropped 3 bases and J dropped 0 bases, with 20 bases sitting between them. Germline CDR1 and CDR2: MNHNS and SASEGT. TCRdb itself ran the 5' RACE reads through MiXCR, one entry per CDR3 protein. The top ten clones hold 1.5% to 2% of a sample with 640,000 or so distinct CDR3 sequences, around 6.1% of them seen once. The sequence derives from a young man in good health. The sequencing input was naive T cells sorted from blood. V usage is TRBV6-1 and J usage is TRBJ1-1; D is perhaps TRBD1 (6 bases). Here the CDR3 reads CASSDRGISPLMNTEAFF. CDR3 DNA sequence: TGTGCCAGCAGTGACAGGGGAATTTCACCTCTAATGAACACTGAAGCTTTCTTT.